At least ten counts were recorded for the clone carrying this T cell receptor beta chain. The data are from a study of T cells after yellow fever vaccination. Germline values: CDR1 LGHNT, CDR2 FRNRAP. The CDR3 length is 13 residues. Trimming took off 7 bases at V and 0 bases at J, with 7 bases between the two ends. MiXCR, applied by TCRdb to the 5' RACE reads, yields one record per CDR3 protein. The data show some 97,000 distinct CDR3 sequences, less than 6% seen once. V and J are TRBV12-5 and TRBJ2-1; unclear D gene. The starting material was CD8+ T cells sorted from PBMCs, obtained 10 days after the yellow fever booster vaccination. This TCR was sampled from a young man who received the YFV17D yellow fever vaccine. The CDR3 nucleotides read TGTGCTAGTGACGAAAGCTCCTACAATGAGCAGTTCTTC. Protein sequence: CASDESSYNEQFF.